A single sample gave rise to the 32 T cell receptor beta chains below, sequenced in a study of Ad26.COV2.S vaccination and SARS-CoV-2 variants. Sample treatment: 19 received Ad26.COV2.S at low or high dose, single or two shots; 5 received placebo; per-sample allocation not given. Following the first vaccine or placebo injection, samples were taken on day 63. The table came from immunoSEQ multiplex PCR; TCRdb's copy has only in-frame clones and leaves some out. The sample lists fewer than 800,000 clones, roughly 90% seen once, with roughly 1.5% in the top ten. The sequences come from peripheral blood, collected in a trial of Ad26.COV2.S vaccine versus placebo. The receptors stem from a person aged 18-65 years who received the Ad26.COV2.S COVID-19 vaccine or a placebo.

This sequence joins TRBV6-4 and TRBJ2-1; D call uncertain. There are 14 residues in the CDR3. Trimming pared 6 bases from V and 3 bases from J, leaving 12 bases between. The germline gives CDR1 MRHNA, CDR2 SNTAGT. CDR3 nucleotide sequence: TGTGCCAGCAGCCAGGACCCTGTCTACAATGAGCAGTTCTTC. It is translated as CASSQDPVYNEQFF.

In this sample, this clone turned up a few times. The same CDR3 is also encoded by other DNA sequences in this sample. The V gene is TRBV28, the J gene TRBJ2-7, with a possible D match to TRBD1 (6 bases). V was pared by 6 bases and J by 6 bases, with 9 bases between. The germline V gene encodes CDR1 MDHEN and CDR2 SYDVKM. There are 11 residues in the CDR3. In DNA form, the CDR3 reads TGTGCCAGCAGCTTAGGGGGCGAGCAGTACTTC. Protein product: CASSLGGEQYF.

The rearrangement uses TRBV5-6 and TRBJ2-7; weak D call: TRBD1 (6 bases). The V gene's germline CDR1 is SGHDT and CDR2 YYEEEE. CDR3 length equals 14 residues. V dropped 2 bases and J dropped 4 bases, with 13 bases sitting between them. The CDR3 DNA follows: TGTGCCAGCAGCTTTTTCAGGGGTTTTTACGAGCAGTACTTC. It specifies CASSFFRGFYEQYF. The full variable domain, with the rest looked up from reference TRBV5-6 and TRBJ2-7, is DAGVTQSPTHLIKTRGQQVTLRCSPKSGHDTVSWYQQALGQGPQFIFQYYEEEERQRGNFPDRFSGHQFPNYSSELNVNALLLGDSALYLCASSFFRGFYEQYFGPGTRLTVT.

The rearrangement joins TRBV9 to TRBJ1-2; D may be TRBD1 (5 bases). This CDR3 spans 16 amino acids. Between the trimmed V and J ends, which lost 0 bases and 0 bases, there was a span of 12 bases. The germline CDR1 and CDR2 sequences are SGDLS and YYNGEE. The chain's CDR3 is CASSVERDRANYGYTF. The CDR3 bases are TGTGCCAGCAGCGTAGAAAGGGACCGCGCTAACTATGGCTACACCTTC.

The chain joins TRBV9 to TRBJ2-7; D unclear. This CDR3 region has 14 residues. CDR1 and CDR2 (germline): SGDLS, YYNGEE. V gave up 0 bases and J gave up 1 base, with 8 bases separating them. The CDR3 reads CASSVATASYEQYF. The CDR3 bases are TGTGCCAGCAGCGTAGCCACAGCGTCCTACGAGCAGTACTTC.

CDR3 nucleotide sequence: TGCAGTGCTAGTCGACAGGGGATGAACACTGAAGCTTTCTTT. Translating it yields CSASRQGMNTEAFF. The chain combines TRBV20-1 with TRBJ1-1; TRBD1 agrees at 8 bases. This CDR3 spans 14 amino acids. After removal of 3 bases from V and 0 bases from J, the junction contained 3 bases not matched to a gene. From germline, CDR1 is DFQATT and CDR2 SNEGSKA (reference sequence).

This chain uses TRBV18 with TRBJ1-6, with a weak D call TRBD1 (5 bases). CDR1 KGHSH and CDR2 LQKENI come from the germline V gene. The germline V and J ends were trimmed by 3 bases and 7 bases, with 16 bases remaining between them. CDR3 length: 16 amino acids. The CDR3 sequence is CASSPGSGTQNSPLHF. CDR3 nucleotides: TGTGCCAGCTCACCGGGGTCTGGGACGCAGAATTCACCCCTCCACTTT.

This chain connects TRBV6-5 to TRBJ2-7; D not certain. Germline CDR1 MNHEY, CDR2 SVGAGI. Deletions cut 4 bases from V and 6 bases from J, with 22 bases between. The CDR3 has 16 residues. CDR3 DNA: TGTGCCAGCAGTTTTCGGGCCTTAACTCTGCTGGGCGAGCAGTACTTC. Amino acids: CASSFRALTLLGEQYF.

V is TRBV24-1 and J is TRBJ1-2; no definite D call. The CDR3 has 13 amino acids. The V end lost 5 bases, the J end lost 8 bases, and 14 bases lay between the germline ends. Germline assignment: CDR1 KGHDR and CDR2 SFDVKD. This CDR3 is CATSATDSDGYTF. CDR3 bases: TGTGCCACCAGTGCAACTGACTCCGACGGCTACACCTTC.

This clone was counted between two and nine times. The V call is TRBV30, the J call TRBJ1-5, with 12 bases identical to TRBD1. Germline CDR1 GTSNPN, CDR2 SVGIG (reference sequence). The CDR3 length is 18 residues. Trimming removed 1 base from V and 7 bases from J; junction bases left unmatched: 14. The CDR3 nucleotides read TGTGCCTGGAGTGAGCGGGGCGGGACAGGGGGCAAAGGACAGCCCCAGCATTTT. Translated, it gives CAWSERGGTGGKGQPQHF. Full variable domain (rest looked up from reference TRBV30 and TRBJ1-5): SQTIHQWPATLVQPVGSPLSLECTVEGTSNPNLYWYRQAAGRGLQLLFYSVGIGQISSEVPQNLSASRPQDRQFILSSKKLLLSDSGFYLCAWSERGGTGGKGQPQHFGDGTRLSIL.

The CDR3 DNA follows: TGTGCCTGGAGTGTACCAGGAACCTCTGGAAACACCATATATTTT. It encodes CAWSVPGTSGNTIYF. V gene TRBV30 combines with J gene TRBJ1-3; D uncertain. CDR1 and CDR2 from the germline V gene are GTSNPN and SVGIG (reference sequence). CDR3 length equals 15 residues. V was pared by 0 bases and J by 0 bases, with 9 bases between.

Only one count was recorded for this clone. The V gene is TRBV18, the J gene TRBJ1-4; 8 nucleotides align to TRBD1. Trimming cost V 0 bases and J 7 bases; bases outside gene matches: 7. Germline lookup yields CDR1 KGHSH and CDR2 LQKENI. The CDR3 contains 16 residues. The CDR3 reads CASSPPGTGWSEKLFF. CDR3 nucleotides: TGTGCCAGCTCACCACCCGGGACAGGTTGGTCTGAAAAACTGTTTTTT. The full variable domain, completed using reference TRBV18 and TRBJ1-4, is NAGVMQNPRHLVRRRGQEARLRCSPMKGHSHVYWYRQLPEEGLKFMVYLQKENIIDESGMPKERFSAEFPKEGPSILRIQQVVRGDSAAYFCASSPPGTGWSEKLFFGSGTQLSVL.

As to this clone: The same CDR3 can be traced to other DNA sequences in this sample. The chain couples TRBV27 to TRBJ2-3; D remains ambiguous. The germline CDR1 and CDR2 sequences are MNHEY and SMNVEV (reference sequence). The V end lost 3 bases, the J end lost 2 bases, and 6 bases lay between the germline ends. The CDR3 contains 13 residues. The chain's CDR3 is CASSFGPTDTQYF. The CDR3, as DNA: TGTGCCAGCAGTTTCGGACCCACAGATACGCAGTATTTT.

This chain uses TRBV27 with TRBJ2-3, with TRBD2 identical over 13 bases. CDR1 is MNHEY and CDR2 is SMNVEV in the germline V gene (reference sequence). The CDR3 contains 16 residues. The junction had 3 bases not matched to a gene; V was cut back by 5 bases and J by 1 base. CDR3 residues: CASSLGLAGGTDTQYF. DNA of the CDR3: TGTGCCAGCAGTCTCGGACTAGCGGGGGGCACAGATACGCAGTATTTT.

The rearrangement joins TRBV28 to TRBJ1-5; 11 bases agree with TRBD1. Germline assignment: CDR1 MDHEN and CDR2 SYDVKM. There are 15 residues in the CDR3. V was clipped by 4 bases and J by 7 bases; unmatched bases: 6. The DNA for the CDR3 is TGTGCCAGCAGTTGGGACAGGGGGGGATCCCAGCCCCAGCATTTT. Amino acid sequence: CASSWDRGGSQPQHF. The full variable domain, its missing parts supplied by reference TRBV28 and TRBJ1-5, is DVKVTQSSRYLVKRTGEKVFLECVQDMDHENMFWYRQDPGLGLRLIYFSYDVKMKEKGDIPEGYSVSREKKERFSLILESASTNQTSMYLCASSWDRGGSQPQHFGDGTRLSIL.

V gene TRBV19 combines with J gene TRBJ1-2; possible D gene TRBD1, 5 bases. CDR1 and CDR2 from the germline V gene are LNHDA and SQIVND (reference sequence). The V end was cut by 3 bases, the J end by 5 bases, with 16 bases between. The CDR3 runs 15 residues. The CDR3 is CASSMAQVRGYGYTF. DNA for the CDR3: TGTGCCAGTAGTATGGCACAGGTGCGAGGGTATGGCTACACCTTC.

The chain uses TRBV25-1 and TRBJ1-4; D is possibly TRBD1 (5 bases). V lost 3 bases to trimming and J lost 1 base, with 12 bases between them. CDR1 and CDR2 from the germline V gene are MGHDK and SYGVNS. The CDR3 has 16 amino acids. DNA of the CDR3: TGTGCCAGCAGTGACGCTAGGGGTAGAACTAATGAAAAACTGTTTTTT. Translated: CASSDARGRTNEKLFF.

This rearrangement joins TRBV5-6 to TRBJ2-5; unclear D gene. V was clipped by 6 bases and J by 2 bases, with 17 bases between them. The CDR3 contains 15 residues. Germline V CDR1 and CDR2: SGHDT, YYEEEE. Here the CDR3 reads CASINRQVGQETQYF. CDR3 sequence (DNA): TGTGCCAGCATTAACCGGCAGGTCGGGCAAGAGACCCAGTACTTC.

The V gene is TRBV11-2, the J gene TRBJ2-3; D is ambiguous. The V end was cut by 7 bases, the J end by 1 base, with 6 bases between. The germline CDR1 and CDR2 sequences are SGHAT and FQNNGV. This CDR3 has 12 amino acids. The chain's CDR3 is CASTPGTDTQYF. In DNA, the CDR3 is TGTGCCAGCACCCCCGGCACAGATACGCAGTATTTT. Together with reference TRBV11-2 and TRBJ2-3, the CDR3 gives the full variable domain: EAGVAQSPRYKIIEKRQSVAFWCNPISGHATLYWYQQILGQGPKLLIQFQNNGVVDDSQLPKDRFSAERLKGVDSTLKIQPAKLEDSAVYLCASTPGTDTQYFGPGTRLTVL.

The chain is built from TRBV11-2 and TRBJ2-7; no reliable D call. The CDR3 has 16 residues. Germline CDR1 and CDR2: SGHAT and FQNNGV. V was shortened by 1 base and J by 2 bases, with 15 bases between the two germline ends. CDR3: CASSLAPIPLTYEQYF. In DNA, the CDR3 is TGTGCCAGCAGCTTAGCCCCAATCCCCTTAACCTACGAGCAGTACTTC.

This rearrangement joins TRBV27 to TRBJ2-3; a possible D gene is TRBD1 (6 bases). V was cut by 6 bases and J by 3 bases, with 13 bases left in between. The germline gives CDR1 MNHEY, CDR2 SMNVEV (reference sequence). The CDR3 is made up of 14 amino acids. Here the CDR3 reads CASSLRGWTDTQYF. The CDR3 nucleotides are TGTGCCAGCAGCCTCAGGGGATGGACAGATACGCAGTATTTT.

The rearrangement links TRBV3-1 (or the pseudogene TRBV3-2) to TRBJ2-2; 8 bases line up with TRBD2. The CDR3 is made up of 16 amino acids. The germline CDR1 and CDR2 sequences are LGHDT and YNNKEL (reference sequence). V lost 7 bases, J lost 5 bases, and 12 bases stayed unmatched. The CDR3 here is CASTYSGGLGTGELFF. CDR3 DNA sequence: TGTGCCAGCACCTATTCGGGGGGGCTAGGAACCGGGGAGCTGTTTTTT.

The CDR3 region is CATSRGASYEQYF. The DNA for the CDR3 is TGTGCCACCAGCCGGGGGGCATCCTACGAGCAGTACTTC. The genes are TRBV15 and TRBJ2-7; perhaps TRBD2 as D (7 bases). Between the trimmed V and J ends, which lost 5 bases and 1 base, there was a span of 9 bases. The CDR3 runs to 13 residues. CDR1 LNHNV and CDR2 YYDKDF come from the germline V gene (reference sequence).

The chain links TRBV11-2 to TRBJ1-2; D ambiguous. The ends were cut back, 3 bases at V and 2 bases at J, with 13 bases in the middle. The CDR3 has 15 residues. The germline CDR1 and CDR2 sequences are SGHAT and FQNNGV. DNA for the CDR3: TGTGCCAGCAGCTTGGGTTCTCGGAAGAACTATGGCTACACCTTC. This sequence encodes CASSLGSRKNYGYTF.

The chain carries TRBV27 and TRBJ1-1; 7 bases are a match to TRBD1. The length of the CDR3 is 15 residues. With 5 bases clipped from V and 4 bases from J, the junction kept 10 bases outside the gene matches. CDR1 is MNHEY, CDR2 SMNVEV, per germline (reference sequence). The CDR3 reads CASSLIRGIGTEAFF. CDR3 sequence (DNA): TGTGCCAGCAGTCTCATCAGGGGGATTGGCACTGAAGCTTTCTTT.

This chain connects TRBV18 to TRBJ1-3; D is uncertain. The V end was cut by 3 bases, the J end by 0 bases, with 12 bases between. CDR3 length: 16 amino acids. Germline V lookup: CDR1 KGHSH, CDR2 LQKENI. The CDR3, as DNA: TGTGCCAGCTCACCTTGGACCAAGAGCTCTGGAAACACCATATATTTT. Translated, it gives CASSPWTKSSGNTIYF.

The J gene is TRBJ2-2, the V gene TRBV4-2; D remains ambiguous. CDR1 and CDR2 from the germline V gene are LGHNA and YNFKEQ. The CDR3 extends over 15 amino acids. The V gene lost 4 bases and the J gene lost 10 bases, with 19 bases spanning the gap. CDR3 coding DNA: TGTGCCAGCAGCCCGCACGAGGTAAAGGTAGAGGAGCTGTTTTTT. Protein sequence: CASSPHEVKVEELFF.

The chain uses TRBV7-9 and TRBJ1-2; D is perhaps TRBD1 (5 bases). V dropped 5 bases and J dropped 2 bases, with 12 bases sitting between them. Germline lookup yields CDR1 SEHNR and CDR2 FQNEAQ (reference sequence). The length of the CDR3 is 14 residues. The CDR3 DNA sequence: TGTGCCAGCAGCCCCTTGGGGGGAAACTATGGCTACACCTTC. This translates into CASSPLGGNYGYTF.

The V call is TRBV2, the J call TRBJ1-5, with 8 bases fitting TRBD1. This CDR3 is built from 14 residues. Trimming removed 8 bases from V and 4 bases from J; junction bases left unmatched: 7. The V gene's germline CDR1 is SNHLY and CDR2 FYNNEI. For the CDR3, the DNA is TGTGCCAGCCGGGACAGGACCTCTAATCAGCCCCAGCATTTT. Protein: CASRDRTSNQPQHF.

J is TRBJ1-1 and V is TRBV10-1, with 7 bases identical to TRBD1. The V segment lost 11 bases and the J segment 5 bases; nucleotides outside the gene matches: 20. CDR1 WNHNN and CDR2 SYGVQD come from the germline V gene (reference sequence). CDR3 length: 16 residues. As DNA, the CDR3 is TGCGCCGGCCTTAGGGTCGCGAGGGCAGGGGGAACTGAAGCTTTCTTT. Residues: CAGLRVARAGGTEAFF.

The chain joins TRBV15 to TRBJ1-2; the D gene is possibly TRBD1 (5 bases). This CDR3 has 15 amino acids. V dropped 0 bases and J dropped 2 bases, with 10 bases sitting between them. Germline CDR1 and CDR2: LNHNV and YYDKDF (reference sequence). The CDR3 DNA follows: TGTGCCACCAGCAGAGATCGGGAGGGGAACTATGGCTACACCTTC. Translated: CATSRDREGNYGYTF.

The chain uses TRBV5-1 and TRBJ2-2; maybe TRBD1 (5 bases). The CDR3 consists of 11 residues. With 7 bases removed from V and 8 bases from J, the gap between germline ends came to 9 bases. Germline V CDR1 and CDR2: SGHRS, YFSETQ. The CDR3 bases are TGCGCCAGCCAAGACAGTGGGGAGCTGTTTTTT. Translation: CASQDSGELFF. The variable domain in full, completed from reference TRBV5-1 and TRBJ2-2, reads KAGVTQTPRYLIKTRGQQVTLSCSPISGHRSVSWYQQTPGQGLQFLFEYFSETQRNKGNFPGRFSGRQFSNSRSEMNVSTLELGDSALYLCASQDSGELFFGEGSRLTVL.